The present TCR beta chain was sequenced within a study of siplizumab effects on memory and regulatory T cells (dated by TCRdb to between 2018 and 2021). About the full investigation: The study looked at the effect of siplizumab, an anti-CD2 antibody, on alloreactive T-cell subsets in allogeneic mixed lymphocyte reactions made from human PBMCs.

Library generation was performed with the immunoSEQ multiplex PCR assay. Some 1.1 x 10^5 TCR templates per sample were assayed by the deep sequencing platform. Genomic DNA extracted from sorted T cells was the material used for TCRbeta CDR3 sequencing. On the authors' methods: The R programming language was used for the clonal analysis of the TCRbeta CDR3 data. Comparing unstimulated samples against CFSE-low samples taken after the reaction was how alloreactive CD4+ and CD8+ clones were defined. Alloreactive CD4+ clones were assigned to regulatory or non-regulatory origin by matching sequences to sorted unstimulated Treg and non-Treg repertoires. TCRdb obtained this table from immuneACCESS and retained in-frame rearrangements with V and J assigned. These tables miss some clones; where compared with another copy, unresolved V genes account for less than half of the shortfall, and the remainder is unexplained. V and J calls and clone size are those listed in that table; D and trimming were worked out from the DNA. Present in this sample are 87,000 or so clones, 85% to 90% of which were seen just once. The top ten clonotypes cover about 15% of the sample.

This clone was seen a handful of times. Its antigen remains undetermined. Per-base qualities were not stored, and no clone one base away is much larger. The CDR3, from cysteine to phenylalanine, totals 11 residues. Only CDR3 DNA is held: 33 bases, read in frame from base 1. Between the V and J ends, shortened by 3 bases and 4 bases respectively, the junction contains 6 bases. Via the germline V gene (reference sequence), CDR1 is DFQATT and CDR2 SNEGSKA. Sorted unstimulated T cells and proliferating T cells recovered from mixed lymphocyte reactions underwent TCRbeta CDR3 sequencing. Fresh whole blood from approximately 11 HLA-typed healthy donors served as the source for isolating PBMCs. Broad study findings and their caveats: No functional confirmation was obtained for the suppressive function of proliferating Tregs from siplizumab cultures. For roughly 80-95% of proliferating CD4+ or CD8+ clones, no naive or memory phenotype could be assigned. Siplizumab significantly reduced the cumulative frequency of alloreactive sequences traceable to unstimulated CD4+ memory T cells. Of the alloreactive CD4+ clones that could be mapped, the Treg-derived share averaged about 70% with siplizumab compared with 26.9% in control reactions. Unstimulated naive T cells appeared to be more diverse than memory T cells, and naive cells seemed to make a substantial contribution to the alloresponse. Because sequences at frequencies below about 10^-5 were poorly captured, only a minor fraction of alloreactive clones could be mapped back to unstimulated subsets.

Input material: CD4+ T cells sorted from blood. The chain was built from TRBV20-1 and TRBJ1-1; the best D guess is TRBD1, with 6 bases matching. The receptor comes from a human donor in good health. The DNA reads TGCAGTGCTAGCAGGGGCACTGAAGCTTTCTTT. Translation gives CSASRGTEAFF.